This is a list of T cell receptor beta chains from one sample in a study of beta chain features in type 1 diabetes. Using immunoSEQ multiplex PCR, the repertoire was profiled, and TCRdb retains in-frame clones only, with some absent. The sample yields roughly 340,000 clones, about 14% seen once. The sequenced sample consisted of naive CD4+ T cells from blood. Receptors were obtained from a woman between 18 and 29 years old with type 1 diabetes. The CDR3 runs from the conserved cysteine through the conserved F or W. The order of the fields is D gene, clone size, J gene, V gene, CDR3 protein, CDR3 DNA. The D gene is left open where the match is weak. Clone size is given for some rows only: seen once, a few or many times, or a class if the clone is expanded.

d_gene: TRBD1
abundance: few
j_gene: TRBJ2-7
v_gene: TRBV28
CDR3aa: CASSGTGVSYEQYF
CDR3nt: TGTGCCAGCAGCGGGACAGGGGTAAGCTACGAGCAGTACTTC

d_gene: TRBD2
abundance: .
j_gene: TRBJ2-5
v_gene: TRBV5-1
CDR3aa: CASSLVASGAEETQYF
CDR3nt: TGCGCCAGCAGCTTGGTAGCTAGCGGGGCTGAAGAGACCCAGTACTTC

d_gene: .
abundance: .
j_gene: TRBJ1-1
v_gene: TRBV10-3
CDR3aa: CAISESGGDTEAFF
CDR3nt: TGTGCCATCAGTGAGTCAGGAGGAGACACTGAAGCTTTCTTT

d_gene: TRBD2
abundance: .
j_gene: TRBJ2-2
v_gene: TRBV6-6
CDR3aa: CASSLSGTAGELFF
CDR3nt: TGTGCCAGCAGTCTCAGCGGGACTGCCGGGGAGCTGTTTTTT

d_gene: .
abundance: few
j_gene: TRBJ2-5
v_gene: TRBV7-6
CDR3aa: CASSLRPGETQYF
CDR3nt: TGTGCCAGCAGCTTAAGGCCGGGGGAGACCCAGTACTTC

d_gene: TRBD1
abundance: few
j_gene: TRBJ2-1
v_gene: TRBV13
CDR3aa: CASSPGTGGGNEQFF
CDR3nt: TGTGCCAGCAGCCCCGGGACAGGGGGAGGGAATGAGCAGTTCTTC

d_gene: .
abundance: few
j_gene: TRBJ2-1
v_gene: TRBV2
CDR3aa: CASRSLRNNEQFF
CDR3nt: TGTGCCAGCAGATCCCTCAGAAACAATGAGCAGTTCTTC

d_gene: .
abundance: .
j_gene: TRBJ1-4
v_gene: TRBV2
CDR3aa: CASGREKLFF
CDR3nt: TGTGCCAGCGGTAGAGAAAAACTGTTTTTT

d_gene: .
abundance: few
j_gene: TRBJ1-1
v_gene: TRBV29-1
CDR3aa: CSVDSAVNTEAFF
CDR3nt: TGCAGCGTTGATTCCGCAGTGAACACTGAAGCTTTCTTT

d_gene: TRBD2
abundance: .
j_gene: TRBJ2-5
v_gene: TRBV9
CDR3aa: CASSVMSGNQETQYF
CDR3nt: TGTGCCAGCAGCGTAATGAGCGGGAACCAAGAGACCCAGTACTTC

d_gene: .
abundance: .
j_gene: TRBJ2-7
v_gene: TRBV10-3
CDR3aa: CAISDRAPRSEQYF
CDR3nt: TGTGCCATCAGTGACAGGGCCCCCCGGAGCGAGCAGTACTTC

d_gene: .
abundance: .
j_gene: TRBJ2-3
v_gene: TRBV9
CDR3aa: CASSDLGADTQYF
CDR3nt: TGTGCCAGCAGCGACCTAGGGGCCGATACGCAGTATTTT

d_gene: .
abundance: few
j_gene: TRBJ2-2
v_gene: TRBV15
CDR3aa: CATSRDPGTGELFF
CDR3nt: TGTGCCACCAGCAGAGATCCGGGGACAGGGGAGCTGTTTTTT

d_gene: TRBD2
abundance: .
j_gene: TRBJ2-1
v_gene: TRBV7-8
CDR3aa: CASSLYRLAGNNEQFF
CDR3nt: TGTGCCAGCAGCTTATATCGGCTAGCGGGTAACAATGAGCAGTTCTTC

d_gene: .
abundance: few
j_gene: TRBJ1-2
v_gene: TRBV4-1
CDR3aa: CASSQDTGYGYTF
CDR3nt: TGCGCCAGCAGCCAAGATACGGGATATGGCTACACCTTC

d_gene: .
abundance: few
j_gene: TRBJ2-3
v_gene: TRBV5-1
CDR3aa: CASSRTEADTQYF
CDR3nt: TGCGCCAGCAGCAGGACAGAAGCAGATACGCAGTATTTT

d_gene: TRBD1
abundance: .
j_gene: TRBJ1-1
v_gene: TRBV29-1
CDR3aa: CSVPGQGLWSTEAFF
CDR3nt: TGCAGCGTTCCCGGACAGGGTCTTTGGAGTACTGAAGCTTTCTTT

d_gene: .
abundance: few
j_gene: TRBJ2-5
v_gene: TRBV4-1
CDR3aa: CASSQHNGGLETQYF
CDR3nt: TGCGCCAGCAGCCAACACAACGGAGGGCTTGAGACCCAGTACTTC

d_gene: .
abundance: few
j_gene: TRBJ1-1
v_gene: TRBV4-3
CDR3aa: CASSQDPGKNTEAFF
CDR3nt: TGCGCCAGCAGCCAAGATCCGGGGAAGAACACTGAAGCTTTCTTT

d_gene: .
abundance: .
j_gene: TRBJ2-5
v_gene: TRBV11-1
CDR3aa: CASSPRNTGGETQYF
CDR3nt: TGTGCCAGCAGCCCCCGAAACACGGGGGGCGAGACCCAGTACTTC

d_gene: .
abundance: few
j_gene: TRBJ1-5
v_gene: TRBV30
CDR3aa: CAWAGGSNQPQHF
CDR3nt: TGTGCCTGGGCGGGGGGAAGCAATCAGCCCCAGCATTTT

d_gene: .
abundance: few
j_gene: TRBJ1-2
v_gene: TRBV19
CDR3aa: CASSLPRAREGSGYTF
CDR3nt: TGTGCCAGTAGCTTACCGAGGGCCCGGGAGGGTTCTGGCTACACCTTC

d_gene: TRBD2
abundance: .
j_gene: TRBJ2-1
v_gene: TRBV28
CDR3aa: CASSPRLFGTSGRGEQFF
CDR3nt: TGTGCCAGCAGTCCCCGCCTGTTTGGGACTAGCGGGAGGGGTGAGCAGTTCTTC

d_gene: .
abundance: .
j_gene: TRBJ1-1
v_gene: TRBV6-5
CDR3aa: CASRLRGLNTEAFF
CDR3nt: TGTGCCAGCAGGTTAAGGGGCTTGAACACTGAAGCTTTCTTT

d_gene: TRBD2
abundance: .
j_gene: TRBJ2-2
v_gene: TRBV27
CDR3aa: CASSLGGRATGELFF
CDR3nt: TGTGCCAGCAGTTTGGGAGGGAGGGCCACCGGGGAGCTGTTTTTT

d_gene: .
abundance: few
j_gene: TRBJ2-3
v_gene: TRBV4-3
CDR3aa: CASSQDIGRGTDTQYF
CDR3nt: TGCGCCAGCAGCCAAGACATTGGGAGAGGCACAGATACGCAGTATTTT

d_gene: .
abundance: few
j_gene: TRBJ2-1
v_gene: TRBV4-1
CDR3aa: CASSRDLYNEQFF
CDR3nt: TGCGCCAGCAGCCGCGACTTGTACAATGAGCAGTTCTTC

d_gene: TRBD1
abundance: few
j_gene: TRBJ1-5
v_gene: TRBV2
CDR3aa: CASSEALTGQPQHF
CDR3nt: TGTGCCAGCAGTGAAGCTCTGACAGGGCAGCCCCAGCATTTT

d_gene: .
abundance: few
j_gene: TRBJ2-5
v_gene: TRBV25-1
CDR3aa: CASQREGASGQETQYF
CDR3nt: TGTGCCAGCCAACGGGAGGGGGCCTCGGGGCAAGAGACCCAGTACTTC

d_gene: TRBD1
abundance: few
j_gene: TRBJ1-4
v_gene: TRBV2
CDR3aa: CASSQTGRYEKLFF
CDR3nt: TGTGCCAGCAGTCAGACAGGGCGGTACGAAAAACTGTTTTTT

d_gene: TRBD1
abundance: .
j_gene: TRBJ1-4
v_gene: TRBV30
CDR3aa: CAWRGDRGGNEKLFF
CDR3nt: TGTGCCTGGAGGGGGGACAGGGGAGGGAATGAAAAACTGTTTTTT

d_gene: .
abundance: .
j_gene: TRBJ2-7
v_gene: TRBV5-1
CDR3aa: CASSLYRDPYEQYF
CDR3nt: TGCGCCAGCAGCTTGTACAGGGATCCCTACGAGCAGTACTTC

d_gene: TRBD2
abundance: .
j_gene: TRBJ2-3
v_gene: TRBV5-1
CDR3aa: CASSLSPGRVDTQYF
CDR3nt: TGCGCCAGCAGCTTGAGTCCCGGGAGGGTGGATACGCAGTATTTT

d_gene: .
abundance: .
j_gene: TRBJ1-1
v_gene: TRBV7-2
CDR3aa: CASSLGHMNTEAFF
CDR3nt: TGTGCCAGCAGCTTAGGACATATGAACACTGAAGCTTTCTTT

d_gene: TRBD1
abundance: few
j_gene: TRBJ2-1
v_gene: TRBV11-2
CDR3aa: CASSPGQGNNEQFF
CDR3nt: TGTGCCAGCAGCCCGGGACAGGGAAACAATGAGCAGTTCTTC

d_gene: .
abundance: .
j_gene: TRBJ1-1
v_gene: TRBV18
CDR3aa: CASSPREEDEAFF
CDR3nt: TGTGCCAGCTCACCGCGAGAGGAAGATGAAGCTTTCTTT

d_gene: .
abundance: .
j_gene: TRBJ1-3
v_gene: TRBV2
CDR3aa: CASSGLLPSGNTIYF
CDR3nt: TGTGCCAGCAGTGGGCTGTTACCCTCTGGAAACACCATATATTTT

d_gene: .
abundance: few
j_gene: TRBJ1-5
v_gene: TRBV15
CDR3aa: CATSREFRGAIGLSQPQHF
CDR3nt: TGTGCCACCAGCAGAGAGTTCCGGGGGGCAATTGGCTTAAGTCAGCCCCAGCATTTT

d_gene: .
abundance: .
j_gene: TRBJ2-5
v_gene: TRBV28
CDR3aa: CASSVQQEQGTQYF
CDR3nt: TGTGCCAGCAGTGTACAACAGGAGCAGGGGACCCAGTACTTC

d_gene: .
abundance: .
j_gene: TRBJ1-5
v_gene: TRBV30
CDR3aa: CAWSSAGNQPQHF
CDR3nt: TGTGCCTGGAGTTCGGCAGGGAATCAGCCCCAGCATTTT

d_gene: TRBD2
abundance: few
j_gene: TRBJ2-1
v_gene: TRBV7-2
CDR3aa: CASSLVLAGDNEQFF
CDR3nt: TGTGCCAGCAGCTTAGTTCTAGCGGGAGACAATGAGCAGTTCTTC

d_gene: TRBD2
abundance: .
j_gene: TRBJ2-1
v_gene: TRBV30
CDR3aa: CAWSVQRTSGDNEQFF
CDR3nt: TGTGCCTGGAGTGTACAAAGGACTAGCGGTGACAATGAGCAGTTCTTC

d_gene: TRBD1
abundance: .
j_gene: TRBJ2-7
v_gene: TRBV27
CDR3aa: CASSPSTGMDEQYF
CDR3nt: TGTGCCAGCAGTCCCTCGACAGGGATGGACGAGCAGTACTTC

d_gene: .
abundance: .
j_gene: TRBJ2-1
v_gene: TRBV28
CDR3aa: CASSSWGPNYNEQFF
CDR3nt: TGTGCCAGCAGCTCATGGGGGCCCAATTACAATGAGCAGTTCTTC

d_gene: TRBD2
abundance: .
j_gene: TRBJ2-2
v_gene: TRBV19
CDR3aa: CASSAGTTGTGELFF
CDR3nt: TGTGCCAGTAGTGCCGGGACTACCGGCACCGGGGAGCTGTTTTTT

d_gene: TRBD2
abundance: .
j_gene: TRBJ2-1
v_gene: TRBV2
CDR3aa: CASRERETFNEQFF
CDR3nt: TGTGCCAGCAGGGAGCGGGAGACGTTCAATGAGCAGTTCTTC

d_gene: .
abundance: few
j_gene: TRBJ2-7
v_gene: TRBV5-4
CDR3aa: CASSLGQNYEQYF
CDR3nt: TGTGCCAGCAGCTTGGGACAGAACTACGAGCAGTACTTC

d_gene: .
abundance: .
j_gene: TRBJ1-1
v_gene: TRBV19
CDR3aa: CASSIATEAFF
CDR3nt: TGTGCCAGTAGTATCGCGACTGAAGCTTTCTTT

d_gene: .
abundance: .
j_gene: TRBJ1-2
v_gene: TRBV18
CDR3aa: CASSQGVRYGYTF
CDR3nt: TGTGCCAGCTCACAAGGGGTACGGTATGGCTACACCTTC

d_gene: .
abundance: few
j_gene: TRBJ2-1
v_gene: TRBV2
CDR3aa: CASSDSDAYNEQFF
CDR3nt: TGTGCCAGCAGTGATAGCGATGCCTACAATGAGCAGTTCTTC

d_gene: TRBD2
abundance: few
j_gene: TRBJ2-1
v_gene: TRBV18
CDR3aa: CASSQMKREIHNEQFF
CDR3nt: TGTGCCAGCTCACAGATGAAGCGGGAGATTCACAATGAGCAGTTCTTC

d_gene: .
abundance: few
j_gene: TRBJ1-3
v_gene: TRBV4-3
CDR3aa: CASSQVQGGKGNTIYF
CDR3nt: TGCGCCAGCAGCCAAGTGCAGGGTGGGAAAGGAAACACCATATATTTT

d_gene: .
abundance: few
j_gene: TRBJ1-1
v_gene: TRBV18
CDR3aa: CASSPSSQGTEAFF
CDR3nt: TGTGCCAGCTCACCAAGTAGCCAGGGTACTGAAGCTTTCTTT

d_gene: .
abundance: .
j_gene: TRBJ2-1
v_gene: TRBV5-1
CDR3aa: CASSPNPSGAYNEQFF
CDR3nt: TGCGCCAGCAGCCCAAACCCTAGTGGGGCTTACAATGAGCAGTTCTTC

d_gene: .
abundance: .
j_gene: TRBJ2-1
v_gene: TRBV28
CDR3aa: CASRAVYNEQFF
CDR3nt: TGTGCCAGCAGGGCGGTCTACAATGAGCAGTTCTTC

d_gene: .
abundance: few
j_gene: TRBJ2-3
v_gene: TRBV14
CDR3aa: CASSARTTDTQYF
CDR3nt: TGTGCCAGCAGCGCCCGCACTACAGATACGCAGTATTTT

d_gene: .
abundance: few
j_gene: TRBJ1-3
v_gene: TRBV30
CDR3aa: CAWSPSSGNTIYF
CDR3nt: TGTGCCTGGAGTCCTAGCTCTGGAAACACCATATATTTT

d_gene: TRBD2
abundance: .
j_gene: TRBJ2-1
v_gene: TRBV4-1
CDR3aa: CASSKTRLAGGPREQFF
CDR3nt: TGCGCCAGCAGCAAAACTCGACTAGCGGGAGGGCCAAGGGAGCAGTTCTTC

d_gene: TRBD2
abundance: few
j_gene: TRBJ2-1
v_gene: TRBV29-1
CDR3aa: CSGARLADYNEQFF
CDR3nt: TGCAGCGGCGCCAGACTAGCGGACTACAATGAGCAGTTCTTC

d_gene: TRBD1
abundance: .
j_gene: TRBJ1-5
v_gene: TRBV28
CDR3aa: CASSPPGQGVKSNQPQHF
CDR3nt: TGTGCCAGCAGTCCTCCGGGACAGGGGGTGAAGAGCAATCAGCCCCAGCATTTT